This record concerns one TCR beta chain sequence. TCRdb itself ran the RT-PCR reads through MiXCR, one entry per CDR3 protein. This sample carries about 680,000 distinct CDR3 sequences, 13% to 15% of them seen once, and the ten largest clones take just over 3.5%. The CDR3 runs 14 residues. Trimming shortened V by 2 bases and J by 1 base, and 8 bases separated the two germline ends. Looked up from germline, CDR1 is LNHDA and CDR2 is SQIVND (reference sequence). This chain links TRBV19 with TRBJ1-2; D is uncertain. What was sequenced was memory CD4+ T cells from blood. This receptor was obtained from a female donor in good health, serving as a healthy control. The CDR3 protein is CASSIPGGNYGYTF. In nucleotides, the CDR3 is TGTGCCAGTAGTATACCGGGAGGTAACTATGGCTACACCTTC.